Detailed here is one TCR beta chain. The antigen remains unidentified. TCRdb keeps only in-frame clones here, not all; method: immunoSEQ multiplex PCR. The table has 130,000 or so clones, 85% to 90% seen once. This sample stems from a study of T cell responses to AZD1222 COVID-19 vaccine. Study outcomes and limitations: The donors showed a predominance of white British ancestry and of females, with possible underestimation of clonal diversity.

Trimming removed 2 bases from V and 6 bases from J; junction bases left unmatched: 14. The V gene's germline CDR1 is SGHTA and CDR2 FQGTGA. CDR3 size: 18 residues. The sequencing used peripheral blood, collected on day 0 of AZD1222 vaccination. The chain couples TRBV7-3 to TRBJ2-1; 9 bases fit TRBD2. The sequence was obtained from an adult in good health. The CDR3 DNA follows: TGTGCCAGCAGCTTACGGGGCGGGACGGGACTAGCCGGCAATGAGCAGTTCTTC. Translating gives CASSLRGGTGLAGNEQFF.